The TCR beta chain under discussion was sequenced for a study of T cell repertoires in cytomegalovirus infection. Overall study context: An indication of both CMV infection and matching HLA type came from public TCR beta signatures.

V dropped 0 bases and J dropped 12 bases, with 15 bases sitting between them. This CDR3 has 14 amino acids. Germline-derived CDR1 and CDR2 are SGHDN and FVKESK. One entry per CDR3 protein, called by TCRdb with MiXCR from the reads. The profile shows about 600,000 distinct CDR3 sequences, less than 25% of them singletons. For this clonotype: Antigen: not known.

Findings and limits, study-wide: Ex vivo, HLA-C-restricted CMV-specific TCR beta clonotypes prevailed over the rest of the response. Carriage of CMV together with the relevant HLA was identifiable through cumulative public TCR beta family frequency.

The chain is built from TRBV14 and TRBJ2-1; unclear D gene. The origin of this receptor is a human donor in good health (CMV status not recorded). Some clones in this sample may be carry-over from other donors' samples. The specimen sequenced was CD8+ T cells from PBMCs. In nucleotides, the CDR3 is TGTGCCAGCAGCCAAGAGCCAGTCACCTATGGGCAGTTCTTC. It codes for CASSQEPVTYGQFF.